Listed below are T cell receptor beta chains from one sample, sequenced in a study of Graves' ophthalmopathy and Graves' hyperthyroidism. MiXCR, run by TCRdb on the multiplex PCR reads, gives a single entry per CDR3 protein. This table has hundreds of thousands of distinct CDR3 sequences, 20% to 25% appearing once. Sequencing was performed on peripheral blood. Receptors originate from a woman under 30 with stable Graves' hyperthyroidism. CDR3s include the opening cysteine and the closing phenylalanine or tryptophan. Each record gives: J gene, D gene, V gene, clone size, CDR3 DNA, CDR3 protein. D genes are given only for firm matches. Clone size is not always given. Where it is, it says once, few, many or a class for expanded clones.

j_call: TRBJ1-2
d_call: .
v_call: TRBV29-1
clone_size: many
cdr3_nt: TGCAGCGTTGACAGGGGTCCGGGAGGCTACACCTTC
cdr3_aa: CSVDRGPGGYTF

j_call: TRBJ2-2
d_call: .
v_call: TRBV6-2/TRBV6-3
clone_size: many
cdr3_nt: TGTGCCAGCAGTTACGAGGGATTCACCGGGGAGCTGTTTTTT
cdr3_aa: CASSYEGFTGELFF

j_call: TRBJ2-2
d_call: .
v_call: TRBV19
clone_size: many
cdr3_nt: TGTGCCAGTAGTAAGGGACGGAGAAGTATGGCCGGGGAGCTGTTTTTT
cdr3_aa: CASSKGRRSMAGELFF

j_call: TRBJ1-2
d_call: TRBD1
v_call: TRBV30
clone_size: many
cdr3_nt: TGTGCCTGGAGTCCAGGGACAGAGACTGGCTACACCTTC
cdr3_aa: CAWSPGTETGYTF

j_call: TRBJ1-2
d_call: .
v_call: TRBV24-1
clone_size: few
cdr3_nt: TGTGCCACCAGTGATTTTGAGGACAGCTATGGCTACACCTTC
cdr3_aa: CATSDFEDSYGYTF

j_call: TRBJ1-5
d_call: .
v_call: TRBV27
clone_size: few
cdr3_nt: TGTGCCAGCAGTTTATTCGGGCAGACCAATCAGCCCCAGCATTTT
cdr3_aa: CASSLFGQTNQPQHF

j_call: TRBJ2-5
d_call: TRBD2
v_call: TRBV4-2
clone_size: many
cdr3_nt: TGTGCCAGCAGCAAAATTGGGACTAGCGGGAGGGCCTTCCAAGAGACCCAGTACTTC
cdr3_aa: CASSKIGTSGRAFQETQYF

j_call: TRBJ1-2
d_call: .
v_call: TRBV6-1
clone_size: .
cdr3_nt: TGTGCCAGCAGTGAAGCCCCCTTCTATGGCTGCACCTTC
cdr3_aa: CASSEAPFYGCTF

j_call: TRBJ2-5
d_call: TRBD2
v_call: TRBV12-3/TRBV12-4
clone_size: .
cdr3_nt: TGTGCCATCAGTTTCCGGGGGGGACAAGAGACCCTGTACTTC
cdr3_aa: CAISFRGGQETLYF

j_call: TRBJ1-5
d_call: TRBD1
v_call: TRBV6-1
clone_size: .
cdr3_nt: TGTGCCAGCAGTGTCGGGACAGGAGTTAATCAGCCCCAGCATTTT
cdr3_aa: CASSVGTGVNQPQHF

j_call: TRBJ2-7
d_call: .
v_call: TRBV7-8
clone_size: many
cdr3_nt: TGTGCCAGCAGCTCCAGGCCTGACTACGAGCAGTACTTC
cdr3_aa: CASSSRPDYEQYF

j_call: TRBJ2-5
d_call: .
v_call: TRBV20-1
clone_size: many
cdr3_nt: TGCAGTGCTAGTCAGGTCAAAGAGACCCAGTACTTC
cdr3_aa: CSASQVKETQYF

j_call: TRBJ2-5
d_call: .
v_call: TRBV28
clone_size: many
cdr3_nt: TGTGCCAGCAGTTTATCGGATGAGACCCAGTACTTC
cdr3_aa: CASSLSDETQYF

j_call: TRBJ1-2
d_call: .
v_call: TRBV6-5
clone_size: many
cdr3_nt: TGTGCCAGCAGAACCCCCGGGACCAGGGGCTACACCTTC
cdr3_aa: CASRTPGTRGYTF

j_call: TRBJ1-1
d_call: .
v_call: TRBV19
clone_size: many
cdr3_nt: TGTGCCAGTAGTAGAACAATAAGGACGGAAATGAACACTGAAGCTTTCTTT
cdr3_aa: CASSRTIRTEMNTEAFF

j_call: TRBJ1-1
d_call: .
v_call: TRBV7-2
clone_size: many
cdr3_nt: TGTGCCAGCAGCTCCGCGGGGGCGGACGGCACTGAAGCTTTCTTT
cdr3_aa: CASSSAGADGTEAFF

j_call: TRBJ1-1
d_call: .
v_call: TRBV6-1
clone_size: .
cdr3_nt: TGTGCCAGCAGGCGGGGGGGGGCTGGAACTGAAGCTTTCTTT
cdr3_aa: CASRRGGAGTEAFF

j_call: TRBJ1-5
d_call: .
v_call: TRBV6-1
clone_size: .
cdr3_nt: TGTGCCAGCAGTGAAGTCCCGGGGATGAGCAATCAGCCCCAGCATTTT
cdr3_aa: CASSEVPGMSNQPQHF

j_call: TRBJ1-1
d_call: .
v_call: TRBV12-3/TRBV12-4
clone_size: many
cdr3_nt: TGTGCCAGCAGTTTAGCGGGGCCCGGCACTGAAGCTTTCTTT
cdr3_aa: CASSLAGPGTEAFF

j_call: TRBJ1-2
d_call: .
v_call: TRBV29-1
clone_size: .
cdr3_nt: TGCAGCGTTGGGGCGGAACCTTATGGCTACACCTTC
cdr3_aa: CSVGAEPYGYTF

j_call: TRBJ2-5
d_call: TRBD2
v_call: TRBV7-2
clone_size: many
cdr3_nt: TGTGCCAGCAGCGCCGGACTAGCGGGCCCTTACCAAGAGACCCAGTACTTC
cdr3_aa: CASSAGLAGPYQETQYF

j_call: TRBJ1-2
d_call: .
v_call: TRBV20-1
clone_size: many
cdr3_nt: TGCAGTGCTAGAGAAGTCGGATACTATGGCTACACCTTC
cdr3_aa: CSAREVGYYGYTF

j_call: TRBJ2-4
d_call: TRBD2
v_call: TRBV5-1
clone_size: .
cdr3_nt: TGCGCCAGCAGCCATCGGCTAGCGGAAAAAAACATTCAGTACTTC
cdr3_aa: CASSHRLAEKNIQYF

j_call: TRBJ1-2
d_call: .
v_call: TRBV20-1
clone_size: .
cdr3_nt: TGCAGTGCTAGAGATCCAGGGTCTTCTAACTATGGCTACACCTTC
cdr3_aa: CSARDPGSSNYGYTF

j_call: TRBJ2-7
d_call: TRBD1
v_call: TRBV6-1
clone_size: many
cdr3_nt: TGTGCCAGCAGTGTTAAGCCGGGACAGTCCCCCTACGAGCAGTACTTC
cdr3_aa: CASSVKPGQSPYEQYF

j_call: TRBJ2-5
d_call: .
v_call: TRBV2
clone_size: many
cdr3_nt: TGTGCCAGCCAACGTGGGTTTTTTGATCGAGAGACCCAGTACTTC
cdr3_aa: CASQRGFFDRETQYF

j_call: TRBJ2-2
d_call: .
v_call: TRBV30
clone_size: many
cdr3_nt: TGTGCCTGGAGTGTACTGCGGCTTGACACCGGGGAGCTGTTTTTT
cdr3_aa: CAWSVLRLDTGELFF

j_call: TRBJ2-7
d_call: .
v_call: TRBV20-1
clone_size: many
cdr3_nt: TGCAGTGCTAGACTAGCGCTGAGCTCCTACGAGCAGTACTTC
cdr3_aa: CSARLALSSYEQYF

j_call: TRBJ2-7
d_call: .
v_call: TRBV6-1
clone_size: many
cdr3_nt: TGTGCCAGCAGTTCGGGGGAGCAGTACTTC
cdr3_aa: CASSSGEQYF

j_call: TRBJ1-2
d_call: .
v_call: TRBV11-2
clone_size: many
cdr3_nt: TGTGCCAGCAGCTTAGTCCCCGGGGGCACTAACTATGGCTACACCTTC
cdr3_aa: CASSLVPGGTNYGYTF

j_call: TRBJ2-7
d_call: .
v_call: TRBV5-1
clone_size: many
cdr3_nt: TGCGCCAGCAGCTTGGGGGGGCGCCTCTACGAGCAGTACTTC
cdr3_aa: CASSLGGRLYEQYF